These 2 T cell receptor beta chains originate from one sample sequenced in a study of cytomegalovirus exposure and HLA in healthy donors. Amplification used 60 Vbeta primers and 13 Jbeta primers. Clones were sequenced by immunoSEQ multiplex PCR, and TCRdb holds only the in-frame ones, with some missing. Here the sample spans 200,000 to 250,000 clones, around 80% being singletons. The sequenced sample was PBMCs. The receptors were sampled from a man in his thirties or forties in good health and CMV-seronegative.

The table lists this clone with a few counts. The gene calls are TRBV12-5 and TRBJ1-1; D gene uncertain. From germline, CDR1 is LGHNT and CDR2 FRNRAP. V lost 6 bases and J 0 bases, leaving 11 bases between the germline ends. CDR3 length equals 14 residues. The CDR3 loop is CASGLGSMNTEAFF. CDR3 DNA: TGTGCTAGTGGACTCGGGAGCATGAACACTGAAGCTTTCTTT.

This clone was seen more than once but under ten times. The CDR3 loop is CASSSLLMNTEAFF. In nucleotides, the CDR3 is TGTGCCAGCAGTTCTCTACTTATGAACACTGAAGCTTTCTTT. The genes are TRBV27 and TRBJ1-1; D gene ambiguous. V was shortened by 4 bases and J by 0 bases, with 9 bases between the two germline ends. This CDR3 region has 14 residues. CDR1 is MNHEY and CDR2 is SMNVEV in the germline V gene (reference sequence).